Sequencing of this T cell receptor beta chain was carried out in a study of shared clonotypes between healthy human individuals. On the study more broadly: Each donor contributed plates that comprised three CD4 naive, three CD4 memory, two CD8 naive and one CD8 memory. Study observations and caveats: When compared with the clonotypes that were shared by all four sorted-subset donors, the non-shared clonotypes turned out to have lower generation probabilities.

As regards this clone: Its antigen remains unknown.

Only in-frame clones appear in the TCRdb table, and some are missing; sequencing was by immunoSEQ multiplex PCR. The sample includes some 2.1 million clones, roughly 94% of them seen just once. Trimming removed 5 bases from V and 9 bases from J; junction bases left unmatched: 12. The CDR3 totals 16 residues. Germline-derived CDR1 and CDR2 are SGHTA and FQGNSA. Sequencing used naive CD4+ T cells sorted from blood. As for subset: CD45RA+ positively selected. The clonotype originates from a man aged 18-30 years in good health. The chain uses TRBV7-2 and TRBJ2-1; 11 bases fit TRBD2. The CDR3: CASSPFGSGGASEQFF. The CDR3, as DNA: TGTGCCAGCAGCCCCTTTGGTAGCGGGGGGGCCAGTGAGCAGTTCTTC.